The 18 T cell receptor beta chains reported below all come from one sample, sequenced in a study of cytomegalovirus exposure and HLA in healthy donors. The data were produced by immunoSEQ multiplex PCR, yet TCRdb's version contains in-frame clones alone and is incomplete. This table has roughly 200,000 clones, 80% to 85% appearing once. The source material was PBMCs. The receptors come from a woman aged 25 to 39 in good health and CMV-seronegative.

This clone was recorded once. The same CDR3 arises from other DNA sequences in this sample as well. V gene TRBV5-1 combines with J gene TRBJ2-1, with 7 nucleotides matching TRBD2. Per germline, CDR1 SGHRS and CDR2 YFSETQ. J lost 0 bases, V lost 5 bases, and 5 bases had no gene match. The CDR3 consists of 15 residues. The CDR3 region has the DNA TGCGCCAGCAGTCCGGGCGGGGGCTCCTACAATGAGCAGTTCTTC. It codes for CASSPGGGSYNEQFF.

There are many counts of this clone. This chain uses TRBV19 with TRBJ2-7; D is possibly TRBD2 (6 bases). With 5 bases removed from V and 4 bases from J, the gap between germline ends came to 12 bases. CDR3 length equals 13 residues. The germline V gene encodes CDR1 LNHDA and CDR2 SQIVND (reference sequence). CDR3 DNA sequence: TGTGCCAGTAGTGCCCCCGGAGGGTACGAGCAGTACTTC. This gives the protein CASSAPGGYEQYF.

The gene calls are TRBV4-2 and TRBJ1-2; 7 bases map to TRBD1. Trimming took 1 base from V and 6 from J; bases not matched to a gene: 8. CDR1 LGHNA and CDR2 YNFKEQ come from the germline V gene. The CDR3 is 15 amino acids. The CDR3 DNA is TGTGCCAGCAGCCAAGGAGGACAGGTGTACGATGGCTACACCTTC. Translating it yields CASSQGGQVYDGYTF.

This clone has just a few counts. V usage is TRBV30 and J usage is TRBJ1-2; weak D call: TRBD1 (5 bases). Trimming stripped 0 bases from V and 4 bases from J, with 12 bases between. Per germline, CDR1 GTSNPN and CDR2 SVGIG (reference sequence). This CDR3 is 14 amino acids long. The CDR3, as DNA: TGTGCCTGGAGTGTACAGGTACAGTCCTATGGCTACACCTTC. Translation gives CAWSVQVQSYGYTF.

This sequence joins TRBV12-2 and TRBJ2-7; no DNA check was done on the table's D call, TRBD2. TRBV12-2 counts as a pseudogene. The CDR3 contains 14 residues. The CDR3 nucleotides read TGTGCAAGTCGCAGGCGGGACGATTGCTACGAGCAGTACTTC. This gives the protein CASRRRDDCYEQYF.

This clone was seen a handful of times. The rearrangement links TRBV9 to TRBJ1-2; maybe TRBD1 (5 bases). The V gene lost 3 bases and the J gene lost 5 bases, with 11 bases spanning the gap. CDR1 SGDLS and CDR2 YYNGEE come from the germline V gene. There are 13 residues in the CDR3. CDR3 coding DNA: TGTGCCAGCAGCGATGGACACCCGTATGGCTACACCTTC. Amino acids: CASSDGHPYGYTF.

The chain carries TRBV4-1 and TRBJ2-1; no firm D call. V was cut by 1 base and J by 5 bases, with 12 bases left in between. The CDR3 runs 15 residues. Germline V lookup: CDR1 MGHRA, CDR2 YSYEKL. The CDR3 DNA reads TGCGCCAGCAGCCAAGCTCAGGCAGGTAACAATGAGCAGTTCTTC. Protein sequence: CASSQAQAGNNEQFF.

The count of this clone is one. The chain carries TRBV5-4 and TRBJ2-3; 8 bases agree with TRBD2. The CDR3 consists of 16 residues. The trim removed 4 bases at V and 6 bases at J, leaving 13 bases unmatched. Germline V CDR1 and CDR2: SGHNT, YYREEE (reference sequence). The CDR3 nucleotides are TGTGCCAGCAGCCCCCAGAAGATTCCGGGAGGGGATACGCAGTATTTT. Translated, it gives CASSPQKIPGGDTQYF. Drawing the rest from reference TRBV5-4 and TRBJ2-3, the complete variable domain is ETGVTQSPTHLIKTRGQQVTLRCSSQSGHNTVSWYQQALGQGPQFIFQYYREEENGRGNFPPRFSGLQFPNYSSELNVNALELDDSALYLCASSPQKIPGGDTQYFGPGTRLTVL.

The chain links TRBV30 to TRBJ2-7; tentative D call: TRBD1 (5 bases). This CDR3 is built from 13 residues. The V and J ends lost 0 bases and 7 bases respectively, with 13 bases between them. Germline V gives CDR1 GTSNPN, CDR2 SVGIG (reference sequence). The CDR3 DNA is TGTGCCTGGAGTGTACTCAGGGTGAGGGAGCAGTACTTC. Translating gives CAWSVLRVREQYF. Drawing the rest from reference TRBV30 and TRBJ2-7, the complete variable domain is SQTIHQWPATLVQPVGSPLSLECTVEGTSNPNLYWYRQAAGRGLQLLFYSVGIGQISSEVPQNLSASRPQDRQFILSSKKLLLSDSGFYLCAWSVLRVREQYFGPGTRLTVT.

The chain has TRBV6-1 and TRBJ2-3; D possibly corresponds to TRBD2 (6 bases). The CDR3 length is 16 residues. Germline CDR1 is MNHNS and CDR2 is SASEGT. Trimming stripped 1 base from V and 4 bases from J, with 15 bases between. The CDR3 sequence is CASSEGVGGRADTQYF. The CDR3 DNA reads TGTGCCAGCAGTGAAGGAGTCGGGGGAAGGGCAGATACGCAGTATTTT.

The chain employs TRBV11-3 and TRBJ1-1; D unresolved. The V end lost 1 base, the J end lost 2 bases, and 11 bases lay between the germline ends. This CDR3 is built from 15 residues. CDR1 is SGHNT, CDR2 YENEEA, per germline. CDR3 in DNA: TGTGCCAGCAGCTTAGTCGGCGGGGTTAACACTGAAGCTTTCTTT. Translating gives CASSLVGGVNTEAFF.

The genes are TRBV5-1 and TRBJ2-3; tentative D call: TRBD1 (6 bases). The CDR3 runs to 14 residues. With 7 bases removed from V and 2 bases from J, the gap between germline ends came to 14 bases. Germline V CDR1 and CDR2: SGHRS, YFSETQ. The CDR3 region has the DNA TGCGCCAGCCTCAGGGGTATGGACACAGATACGCAGTATTTT. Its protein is CASLRGMDTDTQYF.

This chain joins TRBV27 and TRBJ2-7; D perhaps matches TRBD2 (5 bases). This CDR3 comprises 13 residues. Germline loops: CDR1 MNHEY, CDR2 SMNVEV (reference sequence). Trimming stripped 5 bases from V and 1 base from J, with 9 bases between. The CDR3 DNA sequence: TGTGCCAGCAGTAGAAGCGGATCCTACGAGCAGTACTTC. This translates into CASSRSGSYEQYF.

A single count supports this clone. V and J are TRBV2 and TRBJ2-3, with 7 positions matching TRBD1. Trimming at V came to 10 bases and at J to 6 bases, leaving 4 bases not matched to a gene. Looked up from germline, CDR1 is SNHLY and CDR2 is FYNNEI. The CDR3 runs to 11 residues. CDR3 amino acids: CANKGADTQYF. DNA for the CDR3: TGTGCCAACAAGGGGGCCGATACGCAGTATTTT. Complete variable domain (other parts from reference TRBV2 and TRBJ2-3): EPEVTQTPSHQVTQMGQEVILRCVPISNHLYFYWYRQILGQKVEFLVSFYNNEISEKSEIFDDQFSVERPDGSNFTLKIRSTKLEDSAMYFCANKGADTQYFGPGTRLTVL.

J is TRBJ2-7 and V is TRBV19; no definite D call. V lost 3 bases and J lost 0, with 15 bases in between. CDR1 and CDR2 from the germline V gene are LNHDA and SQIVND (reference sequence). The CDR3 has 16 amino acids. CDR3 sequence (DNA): TGTGCCAGTAGTATCAGTTGGGCCTCGCCCTCCTACGAGCAGTACTTC. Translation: CASSISWASPSYEQYF. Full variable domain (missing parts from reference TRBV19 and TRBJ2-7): DGGITQSPKYLFRKEGQNVTLSCEQNLNHDAMYWYRQDPGQGLRLIYYSQIVNDFQKGDIAEGYSVSREKKESFPLTVTSAQKNPTAFYLCASSISWASPSYEQYFGPGTRLTVT.

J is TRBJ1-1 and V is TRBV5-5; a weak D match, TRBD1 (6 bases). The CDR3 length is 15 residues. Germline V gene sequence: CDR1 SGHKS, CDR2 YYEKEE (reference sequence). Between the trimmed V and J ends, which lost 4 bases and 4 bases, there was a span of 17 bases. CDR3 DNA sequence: TGTGCCAGCAGCCACATAACAGGGATGGCCACTGAAGCTTTCTTT. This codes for CASSHITGMATEAFF.

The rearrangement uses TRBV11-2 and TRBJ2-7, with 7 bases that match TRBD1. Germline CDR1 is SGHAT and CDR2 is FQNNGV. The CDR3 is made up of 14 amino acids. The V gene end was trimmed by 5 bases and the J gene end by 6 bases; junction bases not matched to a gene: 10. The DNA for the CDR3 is TGTGCCAGCAGCCCGATGACAGGGATTAGCGAGCAGTACTTC. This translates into CASSPMTGISEQYF.

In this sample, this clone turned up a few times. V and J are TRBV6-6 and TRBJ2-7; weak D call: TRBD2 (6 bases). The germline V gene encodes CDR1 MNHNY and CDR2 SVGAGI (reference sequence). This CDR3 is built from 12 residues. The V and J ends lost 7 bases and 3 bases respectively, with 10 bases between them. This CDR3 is CASTGRGYEQYF. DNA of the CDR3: TGTGCCAGCACGGGGCGGGGCTACGAGCAGTACTTC.